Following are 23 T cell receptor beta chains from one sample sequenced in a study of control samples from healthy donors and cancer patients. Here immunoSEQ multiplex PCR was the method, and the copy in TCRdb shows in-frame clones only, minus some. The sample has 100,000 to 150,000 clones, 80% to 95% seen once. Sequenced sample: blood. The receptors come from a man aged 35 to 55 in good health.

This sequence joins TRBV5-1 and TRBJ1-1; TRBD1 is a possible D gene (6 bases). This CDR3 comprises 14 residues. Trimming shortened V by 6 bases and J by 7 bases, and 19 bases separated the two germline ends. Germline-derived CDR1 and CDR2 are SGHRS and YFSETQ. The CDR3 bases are TGCGCCAGCAAATCCAGGACAGTAGCTGATGAAGCTTTCTTT. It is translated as CASKSRTVADEAFF.

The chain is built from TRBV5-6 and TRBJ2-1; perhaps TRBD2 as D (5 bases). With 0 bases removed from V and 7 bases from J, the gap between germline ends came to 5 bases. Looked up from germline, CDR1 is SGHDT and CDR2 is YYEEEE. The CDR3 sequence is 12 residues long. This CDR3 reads CASSLGRNEQFF. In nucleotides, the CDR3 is TGTGCCAGCAGCTTGGGGAGGAATGAGCAGTTCTTC.

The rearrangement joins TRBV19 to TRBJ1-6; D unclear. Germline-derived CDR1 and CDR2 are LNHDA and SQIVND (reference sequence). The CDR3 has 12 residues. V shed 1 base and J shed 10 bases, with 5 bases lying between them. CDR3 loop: CASSIGPSPLHF. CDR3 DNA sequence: TGTGCCAGTAGTATAGGACCGTCACCCCTCCACTTT.

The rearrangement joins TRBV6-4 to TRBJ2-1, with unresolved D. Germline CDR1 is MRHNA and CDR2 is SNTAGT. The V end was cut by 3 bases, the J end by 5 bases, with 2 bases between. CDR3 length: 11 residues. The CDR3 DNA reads TGTGCCAGCAGTGAGAACAATGAGCAGTTCTTC. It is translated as CASSENNEQFF.

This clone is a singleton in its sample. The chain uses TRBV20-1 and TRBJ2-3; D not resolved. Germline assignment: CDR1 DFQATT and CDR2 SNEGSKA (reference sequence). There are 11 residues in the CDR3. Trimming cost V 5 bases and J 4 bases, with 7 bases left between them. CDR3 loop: CSAGNSDTQYF. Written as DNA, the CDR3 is TGCAGTGCTGGGAACTCAGATACGCAGTATTTT.

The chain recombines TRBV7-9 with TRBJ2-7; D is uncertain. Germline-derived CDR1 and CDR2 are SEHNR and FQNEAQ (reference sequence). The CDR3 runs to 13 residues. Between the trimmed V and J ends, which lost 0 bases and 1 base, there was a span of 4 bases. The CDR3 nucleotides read TGTGCCAGCAGCTTAGCGGGATCCTACGAGCAGTACTTC. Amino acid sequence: CASSLAGSYEQYF.

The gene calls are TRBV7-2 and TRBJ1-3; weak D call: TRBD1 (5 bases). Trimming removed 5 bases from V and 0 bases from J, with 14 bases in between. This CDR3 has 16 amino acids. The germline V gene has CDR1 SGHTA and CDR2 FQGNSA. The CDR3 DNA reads TGTGCCAGCAGCCTCAAGACAGCCGGCTCTGGAAACACCATATATTTT. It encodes CASSLKTAGSGNTIYF.

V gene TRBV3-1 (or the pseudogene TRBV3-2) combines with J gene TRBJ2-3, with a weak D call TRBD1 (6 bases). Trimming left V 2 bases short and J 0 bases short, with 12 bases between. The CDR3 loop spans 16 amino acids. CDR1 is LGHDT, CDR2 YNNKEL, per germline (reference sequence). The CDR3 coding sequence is TGTGCCAGCAGCCAACCTCAAGGGGGTAGCACAGATACGCAGTATTTT. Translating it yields CASSQPQGGSTDTQYF.

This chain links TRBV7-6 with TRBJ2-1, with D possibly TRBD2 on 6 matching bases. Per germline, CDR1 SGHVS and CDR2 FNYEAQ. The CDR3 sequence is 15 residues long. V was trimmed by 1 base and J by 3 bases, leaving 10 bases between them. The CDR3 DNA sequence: TGTGCCAGCAGCTTAGGGGGCGGGGTCTACAATGAGCAGTTCTTC. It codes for CASSLGGGVYNEQFF. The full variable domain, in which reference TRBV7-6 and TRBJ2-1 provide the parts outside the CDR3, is GAGVSQSPRYKVTKRGQDVALRCDPISGHVSLYWYRQALGQGPEFLTYFNYEAQQDKSGLPNDRFSAERPEGSISTLTIQRTEQRDSAMYRCASSLGGGVYNEQFFGPGTRLTVL.

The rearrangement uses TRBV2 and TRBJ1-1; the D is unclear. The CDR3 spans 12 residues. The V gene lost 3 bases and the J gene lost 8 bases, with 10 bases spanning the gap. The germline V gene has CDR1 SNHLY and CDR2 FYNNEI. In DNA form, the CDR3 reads TGTGCCAGCAGTGACAGTCCGGGGGAAGCTTTCTTT. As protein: CASSDSPGEAFF.

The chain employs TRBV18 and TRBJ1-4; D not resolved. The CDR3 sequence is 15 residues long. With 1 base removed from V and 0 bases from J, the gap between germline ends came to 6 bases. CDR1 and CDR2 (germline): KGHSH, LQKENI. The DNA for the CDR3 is TGTGCCAGCTCACCACAGGGCGCAACTAATGAAAAACTGTTTTTT. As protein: CASSPQGATNEKLFF.

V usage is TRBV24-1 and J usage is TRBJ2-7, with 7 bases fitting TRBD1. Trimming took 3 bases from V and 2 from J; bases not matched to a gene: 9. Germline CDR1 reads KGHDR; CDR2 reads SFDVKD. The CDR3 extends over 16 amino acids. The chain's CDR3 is CATSDGTGALPYEQYF. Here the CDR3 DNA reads TGTGCCACCAGTGATGGAACAGGGGCTCTTCCCTACGAGCAGTACTTC.

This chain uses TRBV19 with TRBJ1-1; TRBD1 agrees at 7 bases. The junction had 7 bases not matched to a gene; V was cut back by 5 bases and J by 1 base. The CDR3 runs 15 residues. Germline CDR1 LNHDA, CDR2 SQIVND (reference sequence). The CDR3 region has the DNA TGTGCCAGTAGTTTACCCGGGACAGCGAACACTGAAGCTTTCTTT. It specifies CASSLPGTANTEAFF.

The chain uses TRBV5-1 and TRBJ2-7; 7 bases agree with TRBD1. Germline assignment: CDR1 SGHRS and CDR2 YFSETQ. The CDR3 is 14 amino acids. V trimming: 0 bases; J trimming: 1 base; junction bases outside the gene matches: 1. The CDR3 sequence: CASSLGRGSYEQYF. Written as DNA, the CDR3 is TGCGCCAGCAGCTTGGGCAGGGGGTCCTACGAGCAGTACTTC.

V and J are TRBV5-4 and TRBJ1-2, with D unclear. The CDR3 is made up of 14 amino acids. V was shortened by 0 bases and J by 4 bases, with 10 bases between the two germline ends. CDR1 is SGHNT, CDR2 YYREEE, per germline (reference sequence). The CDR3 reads CASSLGGASYGYTF. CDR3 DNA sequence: TGTGCCAGCAGCTTGGGAGGAGCAAGCTATGGCTACACCTTC.

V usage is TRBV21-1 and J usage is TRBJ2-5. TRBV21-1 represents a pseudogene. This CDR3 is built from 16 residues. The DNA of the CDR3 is TGTGCCAGCAGCAAAGCGGGAGGACAGCAGTGGGAGACCCAGTACTTC. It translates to CASSKAGGQQWETQYF.

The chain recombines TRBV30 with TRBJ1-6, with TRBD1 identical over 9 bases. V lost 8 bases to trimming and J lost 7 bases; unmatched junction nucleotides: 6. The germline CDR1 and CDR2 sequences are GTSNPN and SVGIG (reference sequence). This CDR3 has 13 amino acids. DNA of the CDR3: TGTGCCGGGCACAGGGGGCAGAATTCACCCCTCCACTTT. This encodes CAGHRGQNSPLHF.

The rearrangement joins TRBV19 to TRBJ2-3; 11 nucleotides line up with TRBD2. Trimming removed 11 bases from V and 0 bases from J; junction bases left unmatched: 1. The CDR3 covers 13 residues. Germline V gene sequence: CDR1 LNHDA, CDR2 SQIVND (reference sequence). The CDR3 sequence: CAVAGGSTDTQYF. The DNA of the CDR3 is TGTGCCGTAGCGGGGGGGAGCACAGATACGCAGTATTTT.

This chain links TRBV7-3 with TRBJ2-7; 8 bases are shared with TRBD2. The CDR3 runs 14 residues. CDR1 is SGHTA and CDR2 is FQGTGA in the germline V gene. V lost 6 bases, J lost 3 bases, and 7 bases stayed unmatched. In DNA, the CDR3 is TGTGCCAGCAGTCCCACGGGGGGGAGCTACGAGCAGTACTTC. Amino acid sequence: CASSPTGGSYEQYF.

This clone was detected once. The CDR3 DNA reads as TGTGCCAGCAGCTACGGAAGTAGCTATGGCTACACCTTC. Translating it yields CASSYGSSYGYTF. V usage is TRBV6-5 and J usage is TRBJ1-2; unclear D gene. CDR1 and CDR2 from the germline V gene are MNHEY and SVGAGI. The CDR3 has 13 amino acids. V lost 6 bases and J 4 bases, leaving 12 bases between the germline ends.

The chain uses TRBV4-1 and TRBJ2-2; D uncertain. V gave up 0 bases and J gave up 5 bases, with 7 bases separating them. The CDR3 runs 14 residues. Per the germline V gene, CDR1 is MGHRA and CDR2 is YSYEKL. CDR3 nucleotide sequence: TGCGCCAGCAGCCAAGATCAGAGTACCGGGGAGCTGTTTTTT. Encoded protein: CASSQDQSTGELFF.

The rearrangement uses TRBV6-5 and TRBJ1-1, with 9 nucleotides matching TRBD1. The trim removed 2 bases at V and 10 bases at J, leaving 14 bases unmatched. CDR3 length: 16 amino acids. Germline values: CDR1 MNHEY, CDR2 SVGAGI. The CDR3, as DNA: TGTGCCAGCAGTTACCGATCCCCGAGACAGGGGGGATTAGCTTTCTTT. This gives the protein CASSYRSPRQGGLAFF.

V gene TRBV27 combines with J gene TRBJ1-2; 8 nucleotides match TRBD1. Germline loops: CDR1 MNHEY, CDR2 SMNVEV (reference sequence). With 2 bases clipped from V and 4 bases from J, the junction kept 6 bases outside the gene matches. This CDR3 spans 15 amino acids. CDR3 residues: CASSLSRTGPYGYTF. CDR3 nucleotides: TGTGCCAGCAGTTTAAGTCGGACAGGGCCCTATGGCTACACCTTC.